The T cell receptor beta chain under discussion was sequenced for a study of T cells after posttransplantation cyclophosphamide. Overall study findings and caveats: TRB overlap between skin or GI tissue T cells and blood was limited. Donor CD8+ memory clones often dominated recipient blood repertoires at later times. Recipient CMV seropositivity and CMV reactivation strongly tracked TRB clonality.

Clones were sequenced by immunoSEQ multiplex PCR, and TCRdb holds only the in-frame ones, with some missing. This sample comprises 40,000 to 60,000 clones, none seen once only. The CDR3 totals 16 residues. Per the germline V gene, CDR1 is SGHTA and CDR2 is FQGNSA. J lost 7 bases, V lost 5 bases, and 13 bases had no gene match. On the day of bone marrow donation, the related graft donor provided peripheral blood. There are many counts of this clone. Its antigen is not identified. This TCR was sampled from a man aged 35 to 55 in good health, CMV-negative, and a related stem cell transplant donor. V gene TRBV7-2 combines with J gene TRBJ2-3; 9 bases align to TRBD2. Specimen: PBMCs. CDR3 in DNA: TGTGCCAGCAGCCCGAGGGCTAGCGGGGAACTAAATACGCAGTATTTT. Encoded protein: CASSPRASGELNTQYF.